These T cell receptor beta chains were read from a single sample in a study of blood T cell repertoires in COVID-19. TCRdb keeps only in-frame clones here, not all; method: immunoSEQ multiplex PCR. The sample has about 39,000 clones, about four fifths seen once. Sequenced input: peripheral blood. These receptor sequences come from a man in his 70s with acute or convalescent COVID-19. Both conserved end residues are part of each CDR3. A D gene is named only where the DNA matches it firmly. The listing skips clone size in some rows; elsewhere it reads once, few, many or a size class.

size: few
J: TRBJ2-1
D: -
V: TRBV19
CDR3: CASSIVEGGEQFF
DNA: TGTGCCAGTAGTATCGTGGAGGGCGGTGAGCAGTTCTTC

size: once
J: TRBJ2-5
D: -
V: TRBV3-1/TRBV3-2
CDR3: CASSQVQDSGRTQYF
DNA: TGTGCCAGCAGCCAAGTGCAGGACAGTGGTAGGACCCAGTACTTC

size: -
J: TRBJ2-5
D: TRBD2
V: TRBV28
CDR3: CASSFPAGGAETQYF
DNA: TGTGCCAGCAGTTTTCCAGCGGGAGGGGCGGAGACCCAGTACTTC

size: once
J: TRBJ2-4
D: -
V: TRBV4-2
CDR3: CASSQGSKGFGAKNIQYF
DNA: TGTGCCAGCAGCCAAGGATCAAAGGGGTTCGGAGCCAAAAACATTCAGTACTTC

size: -
J: TRBJ1-2
D: TRBD1
V: TRBV19
CDR3: CASSTTGVSGYTF
DNA: TGTGCCAGTAGTACGACAGGGGTGAGTGGCTACACCTTC

size: -
J: TRBJ1-2
D: -
V: TRBV9
CDR3: CASSVGSNYGYTF
DNA: TGTGCCAGCAGCGTCGGGAGTAACTATGGCTACACCTTC

size: few
J: TRBJ2-2
D: TRBD2
V: TRBV28
CDR3: CASSLLLAGGSNTGELFF
DNA: TGTGCCAGCAGTTTATTACTAGCGGGAGGATCAAACACCGGGGAGCTGTTTTTT

size: -
J: TRBJ2-7
D: TRBD1
V: TRBV28
CDR3: CASSLFAGGNPYEQYF
DNA: TGTGCCAGCAGTTTATTCGCAGGGGGAAACCCCTACGAGCAGTACTTC

size: -
J: TRBJ2-7
D: -
V: TRBV2
CDR3: CASRLPAGEQYF
DNA: TGTGCCAGCAGATTACCCGCCGGCGAGCAGTACTTC

size: once
J: TRBJ2-1
D: -
V: TRBV7-7
CDR3: CASSLGEGGDEQFF
DNA: TGTGCTAGCAGCCTCGGAGAGGGGGGGGATGAGCAGTTCTTC

size: -
J: TRBJ2-5
D: TRBD2
V: TRBV6-5
CDR3: CASSYSMGGRFETQYF
DNA: TGTGCCAGCAGTTACTCGATGGGGGGGAGGTTCGAGACCCAGTACTTC

size: -
J: TRBJ2-7
D: -
V: TRBV7-2
CDR3: CASSFDRGGYYEQYF
DNA: TGTGCCAGCAGCTTTGATCGAGGGGGATACTACGAGCAGTACTTC

size: -
J: TRBJ1-6
D: -
V: TRBV2
CDR3: CASRSQWNSPLHF
DNA: TGTGCCAGCAGATCTCAGTGGAATTCACCCCTCCACTTT

size: -
J: TRBJ2-3
D: -
V: TRBV4-3
CDR3: CASSQGIGGLDTQYF
DNA: TGCGCCAGCAGCCAGGGGATCGGGGGATTAGATACGCAGTATTTT

size: -
J: TRBJ2-5
D: -
V: TRBV7-8
CDR3: CASSLVRETQYF
DNA: TGTGCCAGCAGCTTAGTGCGAGAGACCCAGTACTTC

size: -
J: TRBJ1-5
D: -
V: TRBV28
CDR3: CASSRDYSNQPQHF
DNA: TGTGCCAGCAGTAGGGACTATAGCAATCAGCCCCAGCATTTT

size: -
J: TRBJ2-1
D: -
V: TRBV7-2
CDR3: CASSFGASSYNEQFF
DNA: TGTGCCAGCAGCTTTGGGGCGAGCTCCTACAATGAGCAGTTCTTC

size: -
J: TRBJ1-5
D: TRBD1
V: TRBV6-4
CDR3: CASRFPRTGATNQPQHF
DNA: TGTGCCAGCAGGTTTCCCAGGACAGGGGCGACAAATCAGCCCCAGCATTTT

size: few
J: TRBJ2-1
D: -
V: TRBV6-1
CDR3: CASSEVNRERPIKHNEQFF
DNA: TGTGCCAGCAGTGAGGTAAACAGGGAACGACCCATTAAACACAATGAGCAGTTCTTC

size: -
J: TRBJ1-1
D: -
V: TRBV5-6
CDR3: CASSSRGVGNRITEAFF
DNA: TGTGCCAGCAGCTCCCGGGGAGTAGGGAATAGGATCACTGAAGCTTTCTTT

size: -
J: TRBJ2-1
D: -
V: TRBV25-1
CDR3: CASSAPGGSSYNEQFF
DNA: TGTGCCAGCAGTGCCCCCGGCGGAAGCTCCTACAATGAGCAGTTCTTC

size: -
J: TRBJ2-2
D: TRBD2
V: TRBV13
CDR3: CASSLELATTTGELFF
DNA: TGTGCCAGCAGCTTAGAACTAGCGACGACCACCGGGGAGCTGTTTTTT

size: -
J: TRBJ1-4
D: -
V: TRBV5-1
CDR3: CASSLWGREEEKLFF
DNA: TGCGCCAGCAGCCTCTGGGGGAGGGAAGAGGAAAAACTGTTTTTT